A selection of T cell receptor beta chains follows, all from one sample in a study of shared clonotypes between healthy human individuals. Sequencing was performed with immunoSEQ multiplex PCR; in TCRdb, only in-frame clones are kept and a portion is missing. The repertoire holds some 2.1 million clones, with roughly 95% as singletons. Sample: naive CD8+ T cells sorted from blood. These receptors originate from a man between 18 and 35 years old in good health. Each CDR3 is given with its conserved first and last residue. The D gene is left open where the match is weak. Some rows have no size entry. The others give once, few or many, or a class for an expanded clone.

TRBJ2-7 - TRBD2 TRBV4-3 CASSPRTSGYEQYF TGCGCCAGCAGCCCAAGGACTAGCGGCTACGAGCAGTACTTC
TRBJ2-1 - TRBD2 TRBV28 CASSPGLAGHEQFF TGTGCCAGCAGCCCGGGACTAGCGGGGCATGAGCAGTTCTTC
TRBJ2-1 - TRBD2 TRBV15 CATSSSQAGRFEQFF TGTGCCACCAGCAGCTCCCAAGCGGGAAGGTTTGAGCAGTTCTTC
TRBJ2-1 - - TRBV4-1 CASSQDSGTGEQFF TGCGCCAGCAGCCAAGATTCAGGGACCGGTGAGCAGTTCTTC
TRBJ2-2 - - TRBV29-1 CSVGGMTGELFF TGCAGCGTGGGTGGTATGACCGGGGAGCTGTTTTTT
TRBJ2-3 - - TRBV7-2 CASSLEGWTGTDTQYF TGTGCCAGCAGCTTAGAGGGGTGGACTGGCACAGATACGCAGTATTTT
TRBJ2-5 - TRBD2 TRBV7-8 CASSPRLAGGPEQETQYF TGTGCCAGCAGCCCTAGACTAGCGGGGGGGCCTGAGCAAGAGACCCAGTACTTC
TRBJ2-1 - - TRBV4-2 CASSPRGALLYNEQFF TGTGCCAGCAGCCCTCGGGGGGCCCTCTTATACAATGAGCAGTTCTTC
TRBJ1-1 once TRBD1 TRBV19 CASSTLGQENLNTEAFF TGTGCCAGTAGTACCTTGGGACAGGAGAATTTGAACACTGAAGCTTTCTTT
TRBJ2-1 - - TRBV30 CAWSGRDYNEQFF TGTGCCTGGAGTGGTCGAGATTACAATGAGCAGTTCTTC
TRBJ2-1 - TRBD2 TRBV14 CASSLLAGAHSYNEQFF TGTGCCAGCAGCCTACTAGCGGGAGCCCATTCCTACAATGAGCAGTTCTTC
TRBJ2-5 - - TRBV30 CAWSYTDVLETQYF TGTGCCTGGAGTTATACTGATGTGTTGGAGACCCAGTACTTC
TRBJ2-1 - TRBD2 TRBV5-1 CASSLEASGGYEQFF TGCGCCAGCAGCTTGGAGGCTAGCGGGGGATATGAGCAGTTCTTC
TRBJ1-1 - - TRBV7-9 CASSNRNTEAFF TGTGCCAGCAGCAATCGGAACACTGAAGCTTTCTTT